A selection of T cell receptor beta chains follows, all from one sample in a study of blood T cell repertoires in COVID-19. Here immunoSEQ multiplex PCR was the method, and the copy in TCRdb shows in-frame clones only, minus some. This table holds roughly 160,000 clones, 90% found once. The material sequenced was peripheral blood. Receptors were obtained from a man in his fifties with acute or convalescent COVID-19. CDR3s include the opening cysteine and the closing phenylalanine or tryptophan. Each record gives: D gene, clone size, J gene, V gene, CDR3 protein, CDR3 DNA. D genes are given only for firm matches. Where a row states a size, it is once, few, many or the class of an expanded clone; other rows omit it.

D: -
size: -
J: TRBJ1-4
V: TRBV7-2
CDR3: CASSLGRGNEKLFF
DNA: TGTGCCAGCAGCTTAGGACGGGGTAATGAAAAACTGTTTTTT

D: TRBD1
size: -
J: TRBJ1-4
V: TRBV2
CDR3: CASSDGTGGREKLFF
DNA: TGTGCCAGCAGTGACGGGACAGGGGGAAGAGAAAAACTGTTTTTT

D: TRBD2
size: -
J: TRBJ2-5
V: TRBV3-1/TRBV3-2
CDR3: CASSQEGGRETQYF
DNA: TGTGCCAGCAGCCAAGAGGGGGGGAGGGAGACCCAGTACTTC

D: -
size: -
J: TRBJ2-3
V: TRBV19
CDR3: CASSPNGGGPSTDTQYF
DNA: TGTGCCAGTAGCCCCAACGGGGGAGGTCCTAGCACAGATACGCAGTATTTT

D: -
size: -
J: TRBJ2-1
V: TRBV27
CDR3: CASSLGQTASNEQFF
DNA: TGTGCCAGCAGTTTAGGGCAGACCGCTTCCAATGAGCAGTTCTTC

D: TRBD1
size: -
J: TRBJ1-5
V: TRBV24-1
CDR3: CATSGRTGVQPQHF
DNA: TGTGCCACCAGTGGCAGGACAGGGGTTCAGCCCCAGCATTTT

D: -
size: -
J: TRBJ1-6
V: TRBV5-1
CDR3: CASSLDRIPNSPLHF
DNA: TGCGCCAGCAGCTTGGACAGAATCCCAAATTCACCCCTCCACTTT

D: -
size: once
J: TRBJ1-4
V: TRBV5-4
CDR3: CASSFGGSATNEKLFF
DNA: TGTGCCAGCAGCTTTGGGGGCAGCGCAACTAATGAAAAACTGTTTTTT

D: -
size: -
J: TRBJ2-5
V: TRBV5-1
CDR3: CASRPRLEWETQYF
DNA: TGCGCCAGCCGCCCCCGGTTGGAGTGGGAGACCCAGTACTTC

D: -
size: -
J: TRBJ1-2
V: TRBV2
CDR3: CASSEAANGGGYTF
DNA: TGTGCCAGCAGTGAAGCGGCAAATGGGGGGGGCTACACCTTC

D: TRBD2
size: -
J: TRBJ2-7
V: TRBV4-1
CDR3: CASSQRTSGDYEQYF
DNA: TGCGCCAGCAGCCAAAGGACTAGCGGGGACTACGAGCAGTACTTC

D: TRBD2
size: -
J: TRBJ2-1
V: TRBV7-3
CDR3: CASSLTPGTSGSSYNEQFF
DNA: TGTGCCAGCAGCTTAACCCCGGGGACTAGCGGGAGCTCCTACAATGAGCAGTTCTTC

D: TRBD1
size: -
J: TRBJ2-3
V: TRBV2
CDR3: CASSRYVGQVSDTQYF
DNA: TGTGCCAGCAGTCGATACGTAGGACAGGTTTCCGATACGCAGTATTTT

D: -
size: once
J: TRBJ1-4
V: TRBV28
CDR3: CASSLAPGGVEKLFF
DNA: TGTGCCAGCAGTTTAGCCCCCGGGGGGGTTGAAAAACTGTTTTTT

D: -
size: -
J: TRBJ1-1
V: TRBV2
CDR3: CASSELEGVRTEAFF
DNA: TGTGCCAGCAGTGAATTAGAGGGTGTTAGGACTGAAGCTTTCTTT

D: TRBD1
size: -
J: TRBJ1-4
V: TRBV10-3
CDR3: CAISETGATNEKLFF
DNA: TGTGCCATCAGTGAGACAGGGGCAACTAATGAAAAACTGTTTTTT

D: -
size: -
J: TRBJ1-1
V: TRBV23-1
CDR3: CASSDCRVRNTEAFF
DNA: TGCGCCAGCAGTGATTGCAGGGTTCGGAACACTGAAGCTTTCTTT

D: TRBD1
size: -
J: TRBJ2-5
V: TRBV6-2/TRBV6-3
CDR3: CASSSLRQGRETQYF
DNA: TGTGCCAGCAGTTCACTCCGACAGGGCCGGGAGACCCAGTACTTC

D: TRBD1
size: -
J: TRBJ1-6
V: TRBV28
CDR3: CASSLNPTGTGKNSPLHF
DNA: TGTGCCAGCAGTCTGAACCCAACCGGGACAGGGAAAAATTCACCCCTCCACTTT

D: TRBD1
size: -
J: TRBJ2-7
V: TRBV7-8
CDR3: CASSFQGTGSYEQYF
DNA: TGTGCCAGCAGCTTCCAGGGGACAGGGTCCTACGAGCAGTACTTC

D: TRBD1
size: -
J: TRBJ2-7
V: TRBV7-9
CDR3: CASSPGTGNYEQYF
DNA: TGTGCCAGCAGCCCTGGGACAGGGAACTACGAGCAGTACTTC

D: TRBD1
size: -
J: TRBJ1-6
V: TRBV4-3
CDR3: CASSQDWGSTGGRSSPLHF
DNA: TGCGCCAGCAGCCAAGATTGGGGGTCCACAGGGGGTAGAAGTTCACCCCTCCACTTT

D: -
size: -
J: TRBJ2-7
V: TRBV5-1
CDR3: CASSLDGDYEQYF
DNA: TGCGCCAGCAGCTTGGACGGGGACTACGAGCAGTACTTC

D: -
size: -
J: TRBJ1-5
V: TRBV28
CDR3: CASSSRESRDQPQHF
DNA: TGTGCCAGCAGTTCGAGGGAGTCTCGGGATCAGCCCCAGCATTTT

D: -
size: -
J: TRBJ1-5
V: TRBV21-1
CDR3: CASSKEGGQGYSNQPQHF
DNA: TGTGCCAGCAGCAAAGAAGGGGGACAGGGTTATAGCAATCAGCCCCAGCATTTT

D: TRBD1
size: -
J: TRBJ1-4
V: TRBV4-3
CDR3: CASSQGDRGLFNEKLFF
DNA: TGCGCCAGCAGCCAAGGCGACAGGGGGCTATTTAATGAAAAACTGTTTTTT

D: TRBD1
size: -
J: TRBJ1-1
V: TRBV5-8
CDR3: CASSSYWDSANTEAFF
DNA: TGTGCCAGCAGCTCGTATTGGGACAGTGCGAACACTGAAGCTTTCTTT

D: -
size: -
J: TRBJ1-5
V: TRBV6-5
CDR3: CASRGGVIQPQHF
DNA: TGTGCCAGCAGGGGCGGGGTTATTCAGCCCCAGCATTTT

D: TRBD1
size: -
J: TRBJ1-2
V: TRBV7-3
CDR3: CASSLEHRGYGYTF
DNA: TGTGCCAGCAGCTTAGAGCACAGGGGCTATGGCTACACCTTC

D: -
size: -
J: TRBJ1-1
V: TRBV4-1
CDR3: CASSQDPALNTEAFF
DNA: TGCGCCAGCAGCCAAGATCCAGCGTTGAACACTGAAGCTTTCTTT

D: TRBD1
size: -
J: TRBJ1-2
V: TRBV5-8
CDR3: CAGSPPGQVYGYTF
DNA: TGTGCCGGCAGCCCGCCGGGACAGGTATATGGCTACACCTTC

D: -
size: -
J: TRBJ2-3
V: TRBV3-1/TRBV3-2
CDR3: CASSQDLGGSDSTDTQYF
DNA: TGTGCCAGCAGCCAAGATCTTGGGGGGTCAGATAGCACAGATACGCAGTATTTT

D: TRBD2
size: -
J: TRBJ2-7
V: TRBV9
CDR3: CASSVGAGGTRPYEQYF
DNA: TGTGCCAGCAGCGTAGGGGCGGGGGGGACGCGTCCCTACGAGCAGTACTTC

D: -
size: once
J: TRBJ2-5
V: TRBV6-5
CDR3: CASLTGYETQYF
DNA: TGTGCCAGCCTGACCGGGTACGAGACCCAGTACTTC

D: TRBD1
size: -
J: TRBJ1-6
V: TRBV9
CDR3: CASSGGQGDSPLHF
DNA: TGTGCCAGCAGCGGGGGACAGGGTGATTCACCCCTCCACTTT

D: -
size: -
J: TRBJ1-2
V: TRBV20-1
CDR3: CSATGKGYTF
DNA: TGCAGTGCTACAGGCAAGGGCTACACCTTC

D: -
size: -
J: TRBJ1-5
V: TRBV5-1
CDR3: CASSLDSDNQPQHF
DNA: TGCGCCAGCAGTCTGGACAGTGACAATCAGCCCCAGCATTTT

D: TRBD1
size: -
J: TRBJ1-5
V: TRBV6-6
CDR3: CASRTGTANQPQHF
DNA: TGTGCCAGCAGAACCGGGACAGCCAATCAGCCCCAGCATTTT

D: TRBD1
size: once
J: TRBJ2-7
V: TRBV28
CDR3: CASSLRTGGYEQYF
DNA: TGTGCCAGCAGTCTACGGACAGGGGGCTACGAGCAGTACTTC

D: TRBD2
size: -
J: TRBJ2-1
V: TRBV15
CDR3: CATSPKAGAYNEQFF
DNA: TGTGCCACCAGCCCTAAAGCGGGGGCCTACAATGAGCAGTTCTTC

D: -
size: once
J: TRBJ1-4
V: TRBV27
CDR3: CASSPYTNEKLFF
DNA: TGTGCCAGCAGCCCCTATACTAATGAAAAACTGTTTTTT

D: TRBD1
size: -
J: TRBJ2-2
V: TRBV7-9
CDR3: CASSLGQGNTGELFF
DNA: TGTGCCAGCAGCCTCGGACAGGGGAACACCGGGGAGCTGTTTTTT

D: -
size: -
J: TRBJ1-2
V: TRBV11-2
CDR3: CASSPEPPDGYGYTF
DNA: TGTGCCAGCAGCCCGGAGCCACCAGACGGGTATGGCTACACCTTC

D: TRBD1
size: -
J: TRBJ1-5
V: TRBV20-1
CDR3: CSASGPYRGGRPQHF
DNA: TGCAGTGCTAGTGGCCCCTACAGGGGGGGGCGGCCCCAGCATTTT

D: TRBD1
size: -
J: TRBJ1-2
V: TRBV6-1
CDR3: CASSESGGYYGYTF
DNA: TGTGCCAGCAGTGAATCAGGGGGTTACTATGGCTACACCTTC

D: -
size: -
J: TRBJ1-6
V: TRBV19
CDR3: CASSSGNLNSPLHF
DNA: TGTGCCAGTAGTTCGGGAAACCTTAATTCACCCCTCCACTTT

D: -
size: -
J: TRBJ2-2
V: TRBV5-1
CDR3: CASSSIGGSTGELFF
DNA: TGCGCCAGCAGCTCCATTGGGGGGAGCACCGGGGAGCTGTTTTTT

D: -
size: -
J: TRBJ1-3
V: TRBV12-3/TRBV12-4
CDR3: CASRGGSGNTIYF
DNA: TGTGCCAGCAGGGGGGGGTCTGGAAACACCATATATTTT

D: TRBD2
size: -
J: TRBJ2-1
V: TRBV18
CDR3: CASSTGLELNNEQFF
DNA: TGTGCCAGCTCGACGGGACTAGAATTGAACAATGAGCAGTTCTTC

D: TRBD2
size: -
J: TRBJ2-2
V: TRBV29-1
CDR3: CSVFGRDTGELFF
DNA: TGCAGCGTCTTCGGGAGGGATACCGGGGAGCTGTTTTTT

D: -
size: -
J: TRBJ1-5
V: TRBV27
CDR3: CASSLFQGGNQPQHF
DNA: TGTGCCAGCAGTTTATTCCAGGGTGGCAATCAGCCCCAGCATTTT

D: TRBD2
size: -
J: TRBJ2-1
V: TRBV7-6
CDR3: CASSFVSGGFDEQFF
DNA: TGTGCCAGCAGCTTTGTCAGCGGGGGTTTCGATGAGCAGTTCTTC

D: -
size: -
J: TRBJ1-2
V: TRBV7-2
CDR3: CASSLDVPRSDGYTF
DNA: TGTGCCAGCAGCTTAGATGTGCCACGCTCGGATGGCTACACCTTC

D: TRBD2
size: -
J: TRBJ2-7
V: TRBV5-1
CDR3: CASSFKREASYEQYF
DNA: TGCGCCAGCAGCTTCAAGCGGGAGGCATCCTACGAGCAGTACTTC

D: -
size: -
J: TRBJ1-5
V: TRBV7-9
CDR3: CASSLGALTQHF
DNA: TGTGCCAGCAGCTTAGGGGCCCTGACCCAGCATTTT

D: -
size: -
J: TRBJ1-1
V: TRBV7-8
CDR3: CASSLLPTASNTEAFF
DNA: TGTGCCAGCAGCCTCCTGCCGACAGCATCGAACACTGAAGCTTTCTTT

D: -
size: -
J: TRBJ1-3
V: TRBV25-1
CDR3: CASSQGGMGNTIYF
DNA: TGTGCCAGCAGCCAGGGTGGGATGGGAAACACCATATATTTT

D: -
size: -
J: TRBJ1-5
V: TRBV11-2
CDR3: CASSLEGYQPQHF
DNA: TGTGCCAGCTCACTTGAGGGCTATCAGCCCCAGCATTTT

D: -
size: -
J: TRBJ1-6
V: TRBV6-5
CDR3: CASSYGGLGNSPLHF
DNA: TGTGCCAGCAGTTACGGGGGGTTGGGCAATTCACCCCTCCACTTT

D: TRBD1
size: -
J: TRBJ1-4
V: TRBV4-1
CDR3: CASSQENRGREKLFF
DNA: TGCGCCAGCAGCCAAGAGAACAGGGGGAGGGAAAAACTGTTTTTT